One sample yielded the 27 T cell receptor beta chains listed below, sequenced in a study of Tregs in tolerant kidney transplant recipients. Here immunoSEQ multiplex PCR was the method, and the copy in TCRdb shows in-frame clones only, minus some. The table has 81,000 or so clones, about 91% seen once; the top ten hold more than 1.5%. Mixed chimerism was transient after nonmyeloablative marrow transplants from related graft donors. The specimen was CD4+ T cells from blood (PBMCs), collected 24 months after the transplant. These receptors all come from a human patient who received a combined kidney and bone marrow transplant. The T cells may partly be graft donor cells.

The rearrangement uses TRBV7-9 and TRBJ1-2; 10 bases align to TRBD1. V was clipped by 3 bases and J by 5 bases; unmatched bases: 12. This CDR3 contains 17 residues. Germline loops: CDR1 SEHNR, CDR2 FQNEAQ (reference sequence). CDR3 nucleotides: TGTGCCAGCAGCTTCGGTTCCGGGACAGGGGCTCCATATGGCTACACCTTC. It translates to CASSFGSGTGAPYGYTF. Drawing the rest from reference TRBV7-9 and TRBJ1-2, the complete variable domain is DTGVSQNPRHKITKRGQNVTFRCDPISEHNRLYWYRQTLGQGPEFLTYFQNEAQLEKSRLLSDRFSAERPKGSFSTLEIQRTEQGDSAMYLCASSFGSGTGAPYGYTFGSGTRLTVV.

This sequence joins TRBV5-1 and TRBJ2-3, with TRBD2 matching over 7 bases. The V gene end was trimmed by 6 bases and the J gene end by 2 bases; junction bases not matched to a gene: 3. In germline, CDR1 is SGHRS, CDR2 YFSETQ. The CDR3 consists of 13 residues. As DNA, the CDR3 is TGCGCCAGCACAACTAGCGCCACAGATACGCAGTATTTT. Translation: CASTTSATDTQYF.

This chain uses TRBV6-1 with TRBJ2-7, with TRBD2 matching over 8 bases. V lost 6 bases to trimming and J lost 3 bases; unmatched junction nucleotides: 4. This CDR3 region has 13 residues. Germline V CDR1 and CDR2: MNHNS, SASEGT. In DNA, the CDR3 is TGTGCCAGCAGGTTTAGCGGGGTCTACGAGCAGTACTTC. This gives the protein CASRFSGVYEQYF.

The chain recombines TRBV4-1 with TRBJ2-1, with 16 bases that match TRBD2. This CDR3 comprises 18 residues. Germline CDR1 is MGHRA and CDR2 is YSYEKL. V lost 3 bases, J lost 4 bases, and 6 bases stayed unmatched. The CDR3 region is CASSHGTSGRVAYNEQFF. In DNA, the CDR3 is TGCGCCAGCAGCCACGGGACTAGCGGGAGGGTTGCTTACAATGAGCAGTTCTTC.

Notes on this clone: Different DNA sequences within this sample yield the same CDR3. For the CDR3, the DNA is TGTGCCAGCAGCATCGGACTAGCGGAAGGTGACGAGCAGTACTTC. Its translation: CASSIGLAEGDEQYF. This chain uses TRBV11-3 with TRBJ2-7, with 10 bases aligning to TRBD2. The germline V gene encodes CDR1 SGHNT and CDR2 YENEEA. V lost 5 bases and J lost 5; bases outside the gene matches: 9. This CDR3 has 15 residues.

The chain employs TRBV7-2 and TRBJ1-2; D is perhaps TRBD1 (5 bases). The ends were cut back, 5 bases at V and 4 bases at J, with 17 bases in the middle. The CDR3 spans 15 residues. The germline V gene has CDR1 SGHTA and CDR2 FQGNSA. CDR3 coding DNA: TGTGCCAGCAGCCCTACCAGGGCAGCTAGCTATGGCTACACCTTC. Its protein is CASSPTRAASYGYTF. Complete variable domain (other parts from reference TRBV7-2 and TRBJ1-2): GAGVSQSPSNKVTEKGKDVELRCDPISGHTALYWYRQSLGQGLEFLIYFQGNSAPDKSGLPSDRFSAERTGGSVSTLTIQRTQQEDSAVYLCASSPTRAASYGYTFGSGTRLTVV.

The chain carries TRBV9 and TRBJ2-5; 8 bases are shared with TRBD1. CDR1 is SGDLS, CDR2 YYNGEE, per germline. This CDR3 has 15 residues. Losses at the gene ends were 4 bases for V and 2 bases for J; bases not matched to a gene: 7. CDR3 nucleotide sequence: TGTGCCAGCAGCCCGGGACAGGTGGGTCAAGAGACCCAGTACTTC. This gives the protein CASSPGQVGQETQYF.

J is TRBJ2-5 and V is TRBV2; 9 nucleotides match TRBD2. Trimming cost V 10 bases and J 5 bases; bases outside gene matches: 8. Germline V CDR1 and CDR2: SNHLY, FYNNEI. CDR3 size: 13 residues. CDR3 sequence reads: CATIRTSAETQYF. The CDR3 region has the DNA TGTGCCACCATCAGGACTAGCGCGGAGACCCAGTACTTC.

This clone was counted once. CDR3 coding DNA: TGTGCCAGCAGCGTAGAGGGACTAGCGGGAGAGGGGACAGATACGCAGTATTTT. Translation gives CASSVEGLAGEGTDTQYF. The chain employs TRBV9 and TRBJ2-3; 14 bases are a match to TRBD2. This CDR3 is 18 amino acids long. V shed 0 bases, J shed 3 bases, and the junction held 6 bases outside the gene matches. Germline loops: CDR1 SGDLS, CDR2 YYNGEE.

V gene TRBV5-1 combines with J gene TRBJ2-5, with D possibly being TRBD1 (6 bases). CDR1 SGHRS and CDR2 YFSETQ come from the germline V gene. Trimming left V 4 bases short and J 2 bases short, with 15 bases between. The CDR3 has 15 amino acids. CDR3 amino acids: CASSPPTGSQETQYF. As DNA, the CDR3 is TGCGCCAGCAGCCCTCCGACAGGATCTCAAGAGACCCAGTACTTC.

The chain carries TRBV27 and TRBJ2-3; TRBD2 matches at 9 bases. Germline lookup yields CDR1 MNHEY and CDR2 SMNVEV (reference sequence). This CDR3 has 18 residues. With V trimmed by 2 bases and J by 3 bases, 12 bases remained unmatched. The chain's CDR3 is CASSLPPWRGGRTDTQYF. CDR3 DNA: TGTGCCAGCAGTTTACCCCCTTGGCGGGGGGGCCGTACAGATACGCAGTATTTT.

This sequence joins TRBV18 and TRBJ2-2, with a weak D call TRBD1 (6 bases). Germline CDR1 KGHSH, CDR2 LQKENI. The CDR3 loop spans 15 amino acids. Trimming took 0 bases from V and 4 from J, leaving 9 bases between them. The CDR3, as DNA: TGTGCCAGCTCACCACCGACAGGAGCCACCGGGGAGCTGTTTTTT. Protein product: CASSPPTGATGELFF.

J is TRBJ2-7 and V is TRBV28, with 8 nucleotides matching TRBD1. CDR3 length: 13 amino acids. V dropped 8 bases and J dropped 3; count of bases not matched to a gene: 6. Germline V gene lookup returns CDR1 MDHEN and CDR2 SYDVKM. Here the CDR3 DNA reads TGTGCCAGCTGCGTCGGACAGGGCTACGAGCAGTACTTC. It yields the protein CASCVGQGYEQYF.

The chain is built from TRBV30 and TRBJ2-1; TRBD1 matches 7 bases. Germline V gene lookup returns CDR1 GTSNPN and CDR2 SVGIG (reference sequence). After removal of 4 bases from V and 5 bases from J, the junction contained 2 bases not matched to a gene. CDR3 length: 12 residues. The CDR3 DNA follows: TGTGCCTGGAAGACAGGGAACAATGAGCAGTTCTTC. This codes for CAWKTGNNEQFF.

The rearrangement uses TRBV11-3 and TRBJ2-1, with D hard to call. Germline CDR1 is SGHNT and CDR2 is YENEEA. V was shortened by 1 base and J by 8 bases, with 6 bases between the two germline ends. The CDR3 consists of 12 residues. CDR3 region: CASSLVEHEQFF. Here the CDR3 DNA reads TGTGCCAGCAGCTTAGTAGAGCATGAGCAGTTCTTC.

The chain couples TRBV18 to TRBJ1-3; D is unclear. Germline CDR1 reads KGHSH; CDR2 reads LQKENI. There are 16 residues in the CDR3. V shed 3 bases and J shed 0 bases, with 12 bases lying between them. The CDR3 loop reads CASSPRQQSSGNTIYF. CDR3 in DNA: TGTGCCAGCTCACCGCGCCAACAGAGCTCTGGAAACACCATATATTTT.

This chain links TRBV25-1 with TRBJ1-6; D is ambiguous. CDR1 is MGHDK and CDR2 is SYGVNS in the germline V gene. The CDR3 runs 16 residues. V lost 2 bases to trimming and J lost 9 bases, with 17 bases between them. The CDR3 nucleotides are TGTGCCAGCAGTGAACCCTCGTTCCGGGATGGTTCACCCCTCCACTTT. It is translated as CASSEPSFRDGSPLHF.

This chain joins TRBV4-1 and TRBJ2-7; tentatively, D is TRBD1 (5 bases). Germline CDR1 MGHRA, CDR2 YSYEKL. The V end was cut by 3 bases, the J end by 3 bases, with 9 bases between. The CDR3 consists of 13 residues. This CDR3 reads CASSQYQGYEQYF. In nucleotides, the CDR3 is TGCGCCAGCAGCCAGTACCAGGGCTACGAGCAGTACTTC.

V gene TRBV28 combines with J gene TRBJ2-5, with TRBD1 matching over 8 bases. In germline, CDR1 is MDHEN, CDR2 SYDVKM. Germline trimming cut 10 bases from V and 5 bases from J; bases unmatched to any gene: 6. CDR3 length equals 12 residues. CDR3 sequence (DNA): TGTGCCACAGGGGGCCCTTCGGAGACCCAGTACTTC. This sequence encodes CATGGPSETQYF.

The DNA of the CDR3 is TGTGCCAGCAGCTTAGGTAGAACAGCCGGCACAGATACGCAGTATTTT. Its translation: CASSLGRTAGTDTQYF. V usage is TRBV11-2 and J usage is TRBJ2-3; D uncertain. CDR3 length: 16 residues. CDR1 and CDR2 (germline): SGHAT, FQNNGV. V shed 1 base and J shed 1 base, with 12 bases lying between them.

The chain employs TRBV5-8 and TRBJ1-5; TRBD1 matches 8 bases. Germline loops: CDR1 SGHTS, CDR2 YDEGEE. The CDR3 runs to 15 residues. Germline trimming cut 1 base from V and 5 bases from J; bases unmatched to any gene: 5. The chain's CDR3 is CASSLTPGGHQPQHF. CDR3 coding DNA: TGTGCCAGCAGCTTGACCCCAGGGGGCCATCAGCCCCAGCATTTT.

The V and J genes are TRBV6-5 and TRBJ2-7; 8 positions match TRBD2. Germline CDR1 is MNHEY and CDR2 is SVGAGI. The V gene end was trimmed by 5 bases and the J gene end by 5 bases; junction bases not matched to a gene: 8. The CDR3 is 14 residues long. The CDR3 DNA sequence: TGTGCCAGCAGTCTCGGGGGGGGGTTGGACGAGCAGTACTTC. Its translation is CASSLGGGLDEQYF.

The V call is TRBV7-6, the J call TRBJ2-7, with D possibly matching TRBD2 (6 bases). The CDR3 has 16 residues. V lost 5 bases, J lost 0 bases, and 17 bases lay in between. Per germline, CDR1 SGHVS and CDR2 FNYEAQ. The CDR3 protein is CASSVHLAVNSYEQYF. DNA for the CDR3: TGTGCCAGCAGCGTCCATTTAGCGGTGAACTCCTACGAGCAGTACTTC.

The chain recombines TRBV19 with TRBJ1-3; TRBD1 might be the D (6 bases). Germline V gene data show CDR1 as LNHDA and CDR2 as SQIVND (reference sequence). V lost 2 bases and J 7 bases, leaving 12 bases between the germline ends. This CDR3 comprises 14 residues. CDR3 sequence reads: CASSIPTGFNTIYF. The DNA of the CDR3 is TGTGCCAGTAGTATACCAACAGGGTTTAACACCATATATTTT. Full variable domain (missing parts from reference TRBV19 and TRBJ1-3): DGGITQSPKYLFRKEGQNVTLSCEQNLNHDAMYWYRQDPGQGLRLIYYSQIVNDFQKGDIAEGYSVSREKKESFPLTVTSAQKNPTAFYLCASSIPTGFNTIYFGEGSWLTVV.

The chain uses TRBV20-1 and TRBJ1-4; D is unresolved. The CDR3 spans 11 residues. The ends were cut back, 6 bases at V and 8 bases at J, with 10 bases in the middle. CDR1 is DFQATT and CDR2 is SNEGSKA in the germline V gene (reference sequence). DNA of the CDR3: TGCAGTGCGGAGGAAAGGGAAAAACTGTTTTTT. Protein sequence: CSAEEREKLFF.

This CDR3 is CASSKPGLGTDTQYF. The CDR3 nucleotides are TGTGCCAGCAGTAAACCGGGACTAGGTACAGATACGCAGTATTTT. The rearrangement uses TRBV28 and TRBJ2-3, with TRBD2 identical over 8 bases. Germline CDR1 MDHEN, CDR2 SYDVKM. This CDR3 is built from 15 residues. V lost 5 bases, J lost 3 bases, and 7 bases stayed unmatched.

The gene calls are TRBV6-6 and TRBJ1-2; tentatively, D is TRBD1 (6 bases). Germline assignment: CDR1 MNHNY and CDR2 SVGAGI (reference sequence). Trimming stripped 6 bases from V and 3 bases from J, with 11 bases between. This CDR3 has 13 amino acids. CDR3 amino acids: CASRQDRDYGYTF. The CDR3 nucleotides are TGTGCCAGCAGACAGGACAGAGACTATGGCTACACCTTC.